The 22 T cell receptor beta chains listed next were all sequenced from one sample in a study of blood T cell repertoires in COVID-19 (dated by TCRdb to 2018 to 2020). Libraries were prepared through the immunoSEQ multiplex PCR assay. TCRdb provides this immuneACCESS table in a form limited to in-frame rearrangements. Some clones are lacking; in checked studies, under half of them reflect an unresolved V gene, and why the rest are absent is not known. In this sample the table shows about 290,000 clones, about nine tenths of which occur a single time. Of the sample, approximately 1.5% is held by the ten largest clones. Material: PBMCs or T cells enriched from blood (not recorded which). The source is a woman aged 35 to 49 who had recovered from COVID-19.

V is TRBV25-1 and J is TRBJ1-2; D unclear. The CDR3 spans 15 residues. CDR1 MGHDK and CDR2 SYGVNS come from the germline V gene. Trimming took off 2 bases at V and 4 bases at J, with 14 bases between the two ends. The chain's CDR3 is CASSERWEDLYGYTF. CDR3 sequence (DNA): TGTGCCAGCAGTGAAAGGTGGGAGGACCTCTATGGCTACACCTTC.

Regarding this clone: The same CDR3 arises from other DNA sequences in this sample as well. CDR3 in amino acids: CASSPPASGRRNEQFF. DNA for the CDR3: TGTGCCAGCTCACCACCGGCTAGCGGGAGGAGGAATGAGCAGTTCTTC. The V and J genes are TRBV18 and TRBJ2-1; 11 bases are shared with TRBD2. The CDR3 is 16 amino acids. CDR1 KGHSH and CDR2 LQKENI come from the germline V gene. The ends lost 0 bases at V and 7 bases at J; junction bases unmatched: 5.

V usage is TRBV6-5 and J usage is TRBJ1-2; D remains ambiguous. This CDR3 has 15 amino acids. Deletions cut 0 bases from V and 1 base from J, with 9 bases between. Germline V CDR1 and CDR2: MNHEY, SVGAGI. The CDR3 reads CASSYSGRINYGYTF. As DNA, the CDR3 is TGTGCCAGCAGTTACTCGGGCAGGATTAACTATGGCTACACCTTC.

The V gene is TRBV19, the J gene TRBJ2-2, with 8 bases lining up with TRBD1. The V and J ends lost 3 bases and 8 bases, in that order; junction bases with no gene match: 8. Germline lookup yields CDR1 LNHDA and CDR2 SQIVND (reference sequence). The CDR3 spans 15 residues. CDR3 amino acids: CASSILRTGRGELFF. CDR3 in DNA: TGTGCCAGTAGTATCTTAAGGACAGGGAGGGGGGAGCTGTTTTTT.

V usage is TRBV6-4 and J usage is TRBJ2-2; 11 positions match TRBD2. This CDR3 spans 14 amino acids. Germline CDR1 reads MRHNA; CDR2 reads SNTAGT. With V trimmed by 6 bases and J by 7 bases, 4 bases remained unmatched. DNA of the CDR3: TGTGCCAGCAGCGCGGGACTAGCGGTCGGGGAGCTGTTTTTT. Translated: CASSAGLAVGELFF.

The chain couples TRBV29-1 to TRBJ2-7; D is perhaps TRBD1 (5 bases). There are 13 residues in the CDR3. V was pared by 5 bases and J by 6 bases, with 17 bases between. Germline-derived CDR1 and CDR2 are SQVTM and ANQGSEA. This CDR3 reads CSVCLVRGAEQYF. CDR3 bases: TGCAGCGTTTGCCTGGTAAGGGGTGCCGAGCAGTACTTC.

The rearrangement links TRBV5-6 to TRBJ2-5; D perhaps matches TRBD2 (7 bases). CDR1 is SGHDT and CDR2 is YYEEEE in the germline V gene. This CDR3 spans 15 amino acids. The V and J ends lost 5 bases and 5 bases respectively, with 19 bases between them. CDR3 loop: CASSQKSGGGETQYF. CDR3 DNA sequence: TGTGCCAGCAGTCAAAAATCGGGGGGCGGGGAGACCCAGTACTTC.

The chain recombines TRBV2 with TRBJ2-2, with TRBD2 matching over 10 bases. Trimming at V came to 3 bases and at J to 7 bases, leaving 11 bases not matched to a gene. Germline CDR1 SNHLY, CDR2 FYNNEI. The CDR3 totals 17 residues. Written as DNA, the CDR3 is TGTGCCAGCAGTGAGGGTAGCGGGGGGATCACCGGCGGGGAGCTGTTTTTT. Translated: CASSEGSGGITGGELFF.

This clone was seen a handful of times. The CDR3 DNA follows: TGTGCCAGCAGCCTTACAGGGGGCAGGAGAGGAGAGACCCAGTACTTC. Translated: CASSLTGGRRGETQYF. The chain employs TRBV3-1 (or the pseudogene TRBV3-2) and TRBJ2-5; 9 nucleotides line up with TRBD1. Germline V lookup: CDR1 LGHDT, CDR2 YNNKEL (reference sequence). Germline trimming cut 4 bases from V and 4 bases from J; bases unmatched to any gene: 10. This CDR3 is 16 amino acids long.

This rearrangement joins TRBV5-1 to TRBJ2-5; TRBD2 agrees at 11 bases. The germline CDR1 and CDR2 sequences are SGHRS and YFSETQ. V shed 1 base and J 5 bases; nucleotides not matched to a gene: 4. The CDR3 covers 15 residues. CDR3 protein: CASSLLAGGGETQYF. As DNA, the CDR3 is TGCGCCAGCAGCTTGCTAGCGGGGGGCGGGGAGACCCAGTACTTC.

V is TRBV9 and J is TRBJ1-1; D is uncertain. This CDR3 region has 13 residues. The germline V gene encodes CDR1 SGDLS and CDR2 YYNGEE. Deletions cut 2 bases from V and 4 bases from J, with 9 bases between. The CDR3 sequence is CASSVKSGTEAFF. CDR3 sequence (DNA): TGTGCCAGCAGCGTTAAGAGTGGCACTGAAGCTTTCTTT.

This chain uses TRBV2 with TRBJ1-2, with 9 bases fitting TRBD1. The V and J ends lost 7 bases and 4 bases, in that order; junction bases with no gene match: 10. This CDR3 has 15 residues. CDR1 is SNHLY, CDR2 FYNNEI, per germline. Here the CDR3 reads CASTSGTGRFYGYTF. The CDR3 coding sequence is TGTGCCAGCACTTCCGGGACAGGGCGCTTCTATGGCTACACCTTC.

The chain recombines TRBV2 with TRBJ2-5; D is undetermined. Between the trimmed V and J ends, which lost 6 bases and 5 bases, there was a span of 7 bases. The length of the CDR3 is 11 residues. The V gene's germline CDR1 is SNHLY and CDR2 FYNNEI. The CDR3 sequence: CASREVETQYF. The CDR3 DNA reads TGTGCCAGCAGAGAGGTCGAGACCCAGTACTTC.

The chain links TRBV19 to TRBJ1-1; 7 bases agree with TRBD1. CDR1 and CDR2 from the germline V gene are LNHDA and SQIVND (reference sequence). With V trimmed by 7 bases and J by 9 bases, 8 bases remained unmatched. This CDR3 region has 12 residues. The chain's CDR3 is CASNERGLQAFF. DNA of the CDR3: TGTGCCAGTAATGAAAGGGGGCTCCAAGCTTTCTTT.

This clone was seen a single time. The chain employs TRBV9 and TRBJ2-5; 8 positions agree with TRBD2. Trimming took 6 bases from V and 1 from J; bases not matched to a gene: 5. CDR1 is SGDLS, CDR2 YYNGEE, per germline. The CDR3 contains 14 residues. CDR3 residues: CASNIAGIQETQYF. The CDR3 region has the DNA TGTGCCAGCAATATAGCGGGGATCCAAGAGACCCAGTACTTC.

The rearrangement uses TRBV7-8 and TRBJ1-1; 8 bases are a match to TRBD1. The germline V gene has CDR1 SGHVS and CDR2 FQNEAQ. This CDR3 is 15 amino acids long. After removal of 1 base from V and 7 bases from J, the junction contained 8 bases not matched to a gene. The CDR3 region is CASSLGWTGNGEAFF. For the CDR3, the DNA is TGTGCCAGCAGCTTAGGTTGGACAGGGAACGGTGAAGCTTTCTTT.

CDR3 sequence: CASSPTGTGPYEQYF. For the CDR3, the DNA is TGTGCCAGCAGTCCGACCGGGACAGGGCCTTACGAGCAGTACTTC. The chain combines TRBV27 with TRBJ2-7, with 9 bases aligning to TRBD1. V gave up 5 bases and J gave up 4 bases; unmatched junction bases: 9. Germline values: CDR1 MNHEY, CDR2 SMNVEV (reference sequence). The CDR3 sequence is 15 residues long.

The rearrangement joins TRBV6-6 to TRBJ1-1; D unclear. Trimming cost V 2 bases and J 4 bases, with 11 bases left between them. The CDR3 totals 14 residues. The V gene's germline CDR1 is MNHNY and CDR2 SVGAGI (reference sequence). CDR3 nucleotide sequence: TGTGCCAGCAGTTACGATCAGGTGCGCACTGAAGCTTTCTTT. Its translation: CASSYDQVRTEAFF.

The chain uses TRBV5-1 and TRBJ2-2; D call uncertain. Germline V gene lookup returns CDR1 SGHRS and CDR2 YFSETQ. This CDR3 spans 14 amino acids. V lost 2 bases and J lost 4, with 9 bases in between. This CDR3 reads CASSFRSLTGELFF. In DNA form, the CDR3 reads TGCGCCAGCAGCTTTCGCAGTCTCACCGGGGAGCTGTTTTTT.

The CDR3 loop reads CASGSRQGASKTEAFF. The CDR3 DNA reads as TGTGCCAGCGGGAGTCGGCAGGGGGCGAGTAAGACTGAAGCTTTCTTT. V and J are TRBV19 and TRBJ1-1; 8 bases map to TRBD1. The length of the CDR3 is 16 residues. The junction had 17 bases not matched to a gene; V was cut back by 9 bases and J by 5 bases. Looked up from germline, CDR1 is LNHDA and CDR2 is SQIVND (reference sequence). Variable domain in full (rest from reference TRBV19 and TRBJ1-1): DGGITQSPKYLFRKEGQNVTLSCEQNLNHDAMYWYRQDPGQGLRLIYYSQIVNDFQKGDIAEGYSVSREKKESFPLTVTSAQKNPTAFYLCASGSRQGASKTEAFFGQGTRLTVV.

This chain connects TRBV6-5 to TRBJ2-7, with D unclear. The CDR3 contains 12 residues. Germline CDR1 reads MNHEY; CDR2 reads SVGAGI. With 6 bases removed from V and 2 bases from J, the gap between germline ends came to 8 bases. CDR3 residues: CASSPQAYEQYF. In DNA form, the CDR3 reads TGTGCCAGCAGCCCCCAGGCCTACGAGCAGTACTTC.

J is TRBJ1-1 and V is TRBV19; no clear D. Germline lookup yields CDR1 LNHDA and CDR2 SQIVND (reference sequence). Trimming stripped 3 bases from V and 1 base from J, with 15 bases between. This CDR3 has 16 amino acids. CDR3 sequence reads: CASSMARGIENTEAFF. DNA of the CDR3: TGTGCCAGTAGTATGGCAAGAGGGATAGAGAACACTGAAGCTTTCTTT.